The 5 T cell receptor beta chains below come from one sample, sequenced in a study of T cell responses to AZD1222 COVID-19 vaccine. Repertoires were generated with immunoSEQ multiplex PCR, while TCRdb's copy carries only in-frame clones and drops some. This table holds about 140,000 clones, over 90% found once. The source was peripheral blood, collected on day 0 of MenACWY control vaccination. All receptors come from an adult in good health.

This chain joins TRBV6-6 and TRBJ2-7; 9 nucleotides match TRBD1. CDR1 is MNHNY and CDR2 is SVGAGI in the germline V gene (reference sequence). This CDR3 has 15 amino acids. J gave up 4 bases and V 5 bases, and 9 bases lay outside the gene matches. DNA for the CDR3: TGTGCCAGCAGTCGATCCACAGGGGGCCTATACGAGCAGTACTTC. Amino acids: CASSRSTGGLYEQYF.

V and J are TRBV7-6 and TRBJ1-5; unclear D gene. This CDR3 has 15 residues. CDR1 and CDR2 (germline): SGHVS, FNYEAQ. The V gene lost 3 bases and the J gene lost 4 bases, with 13 bases spanning the gap. This CDR3 is CASSFNAGRNQPQHF. DNA for the CDR3: TGTGCCAGCAGCTTTAATGCGGGCCGTAATCAGCCCCAGCATTTT.

The chain recombines TRBV6-2 or TRBV6-3 with TRBJ2-7; 12 positions match TRBD1. The CDR3 loop spans 16 amino acids. CDR1 and CDR2 (germline): MNHEY, SVGEGT. With V trimmed by 5 bases and J by 0 bases, 5 bases remained unmatched. For the CDR3, the DNA is TGTGCCAGCAGTACTCAGGGACAGGGGGCCTCCTACGAGCAGTACTTC. It is translated as CASSTQGQGASYEQYF.

This clone was found once. The genes are TRBV6-4 and TRBJ1-4; D perhaps matches TRBD1 (5 bases). The CDR3 extends over 15 amino acids. Germline lookup yields CDR1 MRHNA and CDR2 SNTAGT. Trimming shortened V by 6 bases and J by 6 bases, and 17 bases separated the two germline ends. The CDR3 reads CASRKRGYRDEKLFF. The CDR3, as DNA: TGTGCCAGCAGGAAACGGGGGTACCGGGATGAAAAACTGTTTTTT.

The table lists this clone with a few counts. This sequence joins TRBV18 and TRBJ1-5, with D possibly being TRBD1 (6 bases). CDR3 length: 18 residues. Germline V gene data show CDR1 as KGHSH and CDR2 as LQKENI. V dropped 4 bases and J dropped 3 bases, with 22 bases sitting between them. In nucleotides, the CDR3 is TGTGCCAGCTCACGCCTCCGATCGGCAGAGGGGGTCAATCAGCCCCAGCATTTT. This translates into CASSRLRSAEGVNQPQHF.